Following are 19 T cell receptor beta chains from one sample sequenced in a study of CD8+ T cells in alopecia areata. Extracted from the samples, RNA was reverse transcribed into cDNA to serve as the sequencing template. Method: immunoSEQ multiplex PCR; TCRdb's copy keeps in-frame clones and lacks some. The table records about 200,000 clones, about 53% of them present only once. This sample comprised CD4+ T cells sorted from blood, obtained at week 0. The receptors come from a human donor with alopecia areata.

The V gene is TRBV30, the J gene TRBJ2-7; no firm D call. The germline V gene encodes CDR1 GTSNPN and CDR2 SVGIG (reference sequence). The V end lost 3 bases, the J end lost 6 bases, and 9 bases lay between the germline ends. The CDR3 consists of 11 residues. The DNA of the CDR3 is TGTGCCTGGAGCATAGCTGGCGAGCAGTACTTC. Its translation: CAWSIAGEQYF.

The V call is TRBV6-5, the J call TRBJ2-3, with D uncertain. There are 15 residues in the CDR3. Germline CDR1 is MNHEY and CDR2 is SVGAGI. V lost 0 bases and J 4 bases, leaving 11 bases between the germline ends. CDR3 sequence reads: CASSYSTRLSDTQYF. CDR3 coding DNA: TGTGCCAGCAGTTACTCGACACGTTTATCAGATACGCAGTATTTT.

The CDR3 sequence is CASAGTSSLVDTQYF. The CDR3, as DNA: TGTGCCAGCGCTGGGACTAGCTCCCTCGTGGATACGCAGTATTTT. V usage is TRBV6-5 and J usage is TRBJ2-3; the match to TRBD2 covers 9 bases. Germline values: CDR1 MNHEY, CDR2 SVGAGI. The CDR3 is made up of 15 amino acids. With V trimmed by 8 bases and J by 6 bases, 12 bases remained unmatched.

The chain recombines TRBV4-1 with TRBJ1-2, with 7 bases lining up with TRBD1. The germline V gene has CDR1 MGHRA and CDR2 YSYEKL. CDR3 size: 14 residues. The trim removed 2 bases at V and 7 bases at J, leaving 7 bases unmatched. The CDR3 region is CASSQPGTEGGYTF. In DNA form, the CDR3 reads TGCGCCAGCAGCCAACCCGGGACAGAAGGTGGCTACACCTTC.

This clone came up a few times. The CDR3 region is CAGWTGRSGANVLTF. Written as DNA, the CDR3 is TGTGCCGGGTGGACAGGGAGGTCTGGGGCCAACGTCCTGACTTTC. This chain uses TRBV2 with TRBJ2-6, with 8 positions matching TRBD1. This CDR3 comprises 15 residues. Germline lookup yields CDR1 SNHLY and CDR2 FYNNEI. V was pared by 11 bases and J by 1 base, with 7 bases of the junction left unmatched.

The table lists this clone with a few counts. V usage is TRBV18 and J usage is TRBJ1-1; TRBD1 is a possible D gene (6 bases). Germline assignment: CDR1 KGHSH and CDR2 LQKENI. The V end lost 3 bases, the J end lost 1 base, and 12 bases lay between the germline ends. CDR3 length: 15 residues. The CDR3, as DNA: TGTGCCAGCTCACCCCGGACAGAGGGGAACACTGAAGCTTTCTTT. Residues: CASSPRTEGNTEAFF.

The chain combines TRBV7-2 with TRBJ2-7, with 10 bases lining up with TRBD1. The CDR3 consists of 15 residues. The junction had 14 bases not matched to a gene; V was cut back by 8 bases and J by 7 bases. Per the germline V gene, CDR1 is SGHTA and CDR2 is FQGNSA. This CDR3 is CASGLPGTGVPEQYF. The CDR3 bases are TGTGCCAGCGGGTTACCGGGGACAGGGGTCCCAGAGCAGTACTTC.

About this clone: This CDR3 is also generated by other DNA sequences in the sample. The chain combines TRBV4-1 with TRBJ1-2; no reliable D call. Germline V gene data show CDR1 as MGHRA and CDR2 as YSYEKL. Trimming cost V 5 bases and J 3 bases, with 16 bases left between them. This CDR3 has 15 amino acids. The CDR3, as DNA: TGCGCCAGCAGCAGATACGGGTTAAATGACTATGGCTACACCTTC. This codes for CASSRYGLNDYGYTF.

The CDR3 DNA is TGCAGCTGCGGTAGCGGGGGGGGCTACGAGCAGTACTTC. It yields the protein CSCGSGGGYEQYF. The V gene is TRBV29-1, the J gene TRBJ2-7; 11 bases map to TRBD2. Trimming cost V 8 bases and J 3 bases; bases outside gene matches: 6. This CDR3 is 13 amino acids long. The V gene's germline CDR1 is SQVTM and CDR2 ANQGSEA.

The chain couples TRBV5-1 to TRBJ2-1, with a weak D call TRBD2 (5 bases). Germline CDR1 SGHRS, CDR2 YFSETQ. V dropped 0 bases and J dropped 1 base, with 5 bases sitting between them. The CDR3 has 14 amino acids. The CDR3 protein is CASSLGESYNEQFF. The CDR3 DNA follows: TGCGCCAGCAGCTTGGGGGAGTCCTACAATGAGCAGTTCTTC.

This clone was detected only a few times. The chain links TRBV9 to TRBJ2-6; D not resolved. Trimming took off 4 bases at V and 0 bases at J, with 8 bases between the two ends. CDR1 is SGDLS and CDR2 is YYNGEE in the germline V gene. This CDR3 has 15 residues. In DNA form, the CDR3 reads TGTGCCAGCAGCAGGACCTTCTCTGGGGCCAACGTCCTGACTTTC. Encoded protein: CASSRTFSGANVLTF.

This clone has just a few counts. The gene calls are TRBV6-6 and TRBJ1-5, with D possibly being TRBD1 (6 bases). The germline V and J ends were trimmed by 3 bases and 3 bases, with 15 bases remaining between them. Germline V gene lookup returns CDR1 MNHNY and CDR2 SVGAGI (reference sequence). The CDR3 has 16 amino acids. The CDR3 sequence is CASSYGAGVDNQPQHF. Written as DNA, the CDR3 is TGTGCCAGCAGTTATGGGGCAGGGGTGGACAATCAGCCCCAGCATTTT.

This clone has more than one count but fewer than ten. The chain joins TRBV6-1 to TRBJ1-2; D unresolved. Trimming left V 7 bases short and J 3 bases short, with 9 bases between. There are 12 residues in the CDR3. Per the germline V gene, CDR1 is MNHNS and CDR2 is SASEGT. CDR3 sequence reads: CASKERDYGYTF. The CDR3 nucleotides read TGTGCCAGCAAGGAGAGAGACTATGGCTACACCTTC.

The rearrangement uses TRBV30 and TRBJ1-5; D remains ambiguous. The CDR3 length is 12 residues. The germline V and J ends were trimmed by 4 bases and 7 bases, with 11 bases remaining between them. Germline values: CDR1 GTSNPN, CDR2 SVGIG (reference sequence). Written as DNA, the CDR3 is TGTGCCTGGAATAATATTGGCCAGCCCCAGCATTTT. Residues: CAWNNIGQPQHF.

The rearrangement uses TRBV4-1 and TRBJ1-4; D is unresolved. Looked up from germline, CDR1 is MGHRA and CDR2 is YSYEKL. Trimming took off 1 base at V and 8 bases at J, with 8 bases between the two ends. This CDR3 comprises 13 residues. CDR3 sequence reads: CASSQVLGEKLFF. The CDR3 DNA sequence: TGCGCCAGCAGCCAAGTACTCGGCGAAAAACTGTTTTTT.

J is TRBJ1-5 and V is TRBV2, with D possibly matching TRBD1 (5 bases). V was clipped by 3 bases and J by 7 bases, with 13 bases between them. The CDR3 runs 14 residues. CDR1 is SNHLY, CDR2 FYNNEI, per germline. Written as DNA, the CDR3 is TGTGCCAGCAGTGAGGAGAGGGGTGGCCAGCCCCAGCATTTT. It translates to CASSEERGGQPQHF.

The rearrangement uses TRBV30 and TRBJ1-2; possibly TRBD1 for D (5 bases). Germline V gene lookup returns CDR1 GTSNPN and CDR2 SVGIG (reference sequence). V was pared by 0 bases and J by 2 bases, with 10 bases between. The CDR3 runs 14 residues. CDR3 DNA: TGTGCCTGGAGTGTAGCAGGGTTAAACTATGGCTACACCTTC. It translates to CAWSVAGLNYGYTF.

In DNA, the CDR3 is TGTGCCAGCAGCCAAGAGGGAGCGGCCAAAAACATTCAGTACTTC. Translation: CASSQEGAAKNIQYF. This chain links TRBV4-2 with TRBJ2-4; weak D call: TRBD2 (5 bases). Per germline, CDR1 LGHNA and CDR2 YNFKEQ. The CDR3 is 15 amino acids. With 0 bases removed from V and 1 base from J, the gap between germline ends came to 7 bases.

The V and J genes are TRBV29-1 and TRBJ2-6; D uncertain. This CDR3 is 14 amino acids long. Trimming stripped 4 bases from V and 0 bases from J, with 7 bases between. Germline CDR1 SQVTM, CDR2 ANQGSEA. CDR3: CSVGGTSGANVLTF. CDR3 coding DNA: TGCAGCGTTGGCGGTACCTCTGGGGCCAACGTCCTGACTTTC.